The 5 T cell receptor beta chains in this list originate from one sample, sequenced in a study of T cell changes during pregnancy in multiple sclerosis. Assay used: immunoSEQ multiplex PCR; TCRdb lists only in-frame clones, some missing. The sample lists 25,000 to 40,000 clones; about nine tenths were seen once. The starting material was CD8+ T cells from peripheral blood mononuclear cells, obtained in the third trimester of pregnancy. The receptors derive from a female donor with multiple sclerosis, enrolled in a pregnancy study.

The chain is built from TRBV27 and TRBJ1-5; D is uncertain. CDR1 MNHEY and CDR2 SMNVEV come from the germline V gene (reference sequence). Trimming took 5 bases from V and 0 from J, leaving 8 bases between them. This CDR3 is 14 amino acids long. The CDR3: CASSGEVSNQPQHF. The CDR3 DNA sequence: TGTGCCAGCAGTGGGGAGGTTAGCAATCAGCCCCAGCATTTT.

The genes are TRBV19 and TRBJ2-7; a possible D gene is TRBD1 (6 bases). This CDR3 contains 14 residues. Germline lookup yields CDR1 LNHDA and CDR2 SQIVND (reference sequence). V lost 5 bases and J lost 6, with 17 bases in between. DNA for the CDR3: TGTGCCAGTAGTCCCAGGGGTGCCGGGTCCGAGCAGTACTTC. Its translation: CASSPRGAGSEQYF.

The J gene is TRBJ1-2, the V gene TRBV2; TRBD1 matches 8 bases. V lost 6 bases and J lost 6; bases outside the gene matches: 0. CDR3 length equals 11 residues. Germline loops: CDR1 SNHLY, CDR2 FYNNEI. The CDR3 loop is CASRDRDGYTF. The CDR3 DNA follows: TGTGCCAGCAGGGACAGGGATGGCTACACCTTC.

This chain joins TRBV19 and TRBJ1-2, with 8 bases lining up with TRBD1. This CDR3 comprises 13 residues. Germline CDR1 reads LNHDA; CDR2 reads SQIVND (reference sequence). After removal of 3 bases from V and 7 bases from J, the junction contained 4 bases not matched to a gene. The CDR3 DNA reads TGTGCCAGTAGTATTCAGGGGGCCGCTGGCTACACCTTC. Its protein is CASSIQGAAGYTF.

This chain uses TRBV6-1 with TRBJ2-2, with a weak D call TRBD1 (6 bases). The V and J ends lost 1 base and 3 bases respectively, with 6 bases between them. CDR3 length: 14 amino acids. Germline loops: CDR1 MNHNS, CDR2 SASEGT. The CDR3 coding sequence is TGTGCCAGCAGTGAAGGGACAGACACCGGGGAGCTGTTTTTT. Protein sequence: CASSEGTDTGELFF.